The 4 T cell receptor beta chains reported below all come from one sample, sequenced in a study of Ad26.COV2.S vaccination and SARS-CoV-2 variants. Produced via immunoSEQ multiplex PCR; TCRdb's table is partial and in-frame only. The sample has around 350,000 clones; just over 90% are singletons. This material consisted of peripheral blood, taken after recovery from COVID-19. These receptors came from a human donor who had recovered from COVID-19.

This rearrangement joins TRBV5-1 to TRBJ2-1, with 16 nucleotides matching TRBD2. Trimming removed 4 bases from V and 6 bases from J; junction bases left unmatched: 13. This CDR3 has 19 amino acids. Per germline, CDR1 SGHRS and CDR2 YFSETQ. CDR3 region: CASSLLGTSGGARINEQFF. CDR3 DNA: TGCGCCAGCAGCCTCCTTGGGACTAGCGGGGGGGCTAGGATCAATGAGCAGTTCTTC.

The J gene is TRBJ2-5, the V gene TRBV7-2, with 16 bases that match TRBD2. CDR1 is SGHTA and CDR2 is FQGNSA in the germline V gene. After removal of 5 bases from V and 5 bases from J, the junction contained 11 bases not matched to a gene. The CDR3 totals 18 residues. CDR3 protein: CASSHRGTSGGARETQYF. In DNA form, the CDR3 reads TGTGCCAGCAGCCACCGGGGGACTAGCGGGGGGGCCCGGGAGACCCAGTACTTC.

V gene TRBV21-1 combines with J gene TRBJ2-1; the D call TRBD2 from the table was never checked on the DNA. TRBV21-1 is tagged as a pseudogene. The CDR3 runs 14 residues. This CDR3 is CASSTPGLYNEQFF. Written as DNA, the CDR3 is TGTGCCAGCAGCACCCCAGGACTCTACAATGAGCAGTTCTTC.

V and J are TRBV5-6 and TRBJ2-5; D might be TRBD1 or TRBD2, each matching 6 bases. Trimming took off 6 bases at V and 7 bases at J, with 28 bases between the two ends. The germline V gene encodes CDR1 SGHDT and CDR2 YYEEEE. The CDR3 is 17 amino acids. The CDR3 region has the DNA TGTGCCAGCAACTCACCTCTCCCCGGGGGCTCAAGTCGGACCCAGTACTTC. This sequence encodes CASNSPLPGGSSRTQYF.